This T cell receptor beta chain was found in a study of vaccination and CD4 T cells after COVID-19. Regarding the study as a whole: Only post-vaccination samples contained a median approximately 85% of the reactive clones in convalescent patients.

Documented treatment: roughly ten-day PBMC culture with coronavirus spike peptide pools or control peptides (ViraFEST assay). The CDR3 is 13 residues long. Germline assignment: CDR1 SGHRS and CDR2 YFSETQ. Trimming pared 6 bases from V and 1 base from J, leaving 10 bases between. The study sequenced cultured CD4+ T cell DNA using the Oncomine TCR Beta short-read assay. TCRdb itself ran the PCR reads through MiXCR, one entry per CDR3 protein. The sample holds about 11,000 distinct CDR3 sequences; just under 75% are singletons and the top ten take roughly 8%. A note on this clonotype: Its antigen is unknown.

Specimen: CD4+ T cells from blood, cultured in vitro. The TCR comes from a human donor who had recovered from COVID-19. The chain couples TRBV5-1 to TRBJ2-5; D is perhaps TRBD2 (6 bases). The DNA for the CDR3 is TGCGCCAGCACCAGGACTACCCAAGAGACCCAGTACTTC. Translating gives CASTRTTQETQYF.